Shown below are 17 T cell receptor beta chains from a single sample sequenced in a study of spatial heterogeneity in lung cancer. Which antigens these TCRs recognize remains unknown. Study-level findings and limits: In tumors, expanded intratumoral alpha and beta TCR counts tracked mutation counts.

Using its own MiXCR run on the 5' RACE reads, TCRdb lists one record per CDR3 protein. The sample records about 29,000 distinct CDR3 sequences, roughly 6.9% being singletons. Time point given: sample taken at primary tumor resection. The specimen comprised lung tumor tissue, sampled at surgery. These receptors were obtained from a male donor with early-stage non-small cell lung cancer.

This clonotype was counted only a few times. The V gene is TRBV2, the J gene TRBJ2-7, with D uncertain. Germline V CDR1 and CDR2: SNHLY, FYNNEI. Trimming removed 4 bases at V and 0 bases at J, with 10 bases between. The CDR3 spans 14 residues. Here the CDR3 reads CASSGGRSSYEQYF. For the CDR3, the DNA is TGTGCCAGCAGTGGTGGCAGGAGCTCCTACGAGCAGTACTTC.

This clonotype was observed many times. This rearrangement joins TRBV6-1 to TRBJ2-7; TRBD1 might be the D (6 bases). Germline CDR1 and CDR2: MNHNS and SASEGT. This CDR3 is built from 13 residues. V was shortened by 6 bases and J by 6 bases, with 15 bases between the two germline ends. CDR3 region: CASSSKGDREQYF. CDR3 coding DNA: TGTGCCAGCAGCTCGAAGGGGGACCGCGAGCAGTACTTC.

This clonotype occurred a few times. The CDR3 DNA reads TGTGCCAGCAATACCGGGCCGCGCTATGGCTACACCTTC. It codes for CASNTGPRYGYTF. The chain joins TRBV6-6 to TRBJ1-2; D unresolved. With 7 bases removed from V and 4 bases from J, the gap between germline ends came to 13 bases. The germline CDR1 and CDR2 sequences are MNHNY and SVGAGI (reference sequence). The CDR3 is 13 residues long.

This clonotype appeared a few times. The rearrangement joins TRBV7-8 to TRBJ2-7, with 8 positions matching TRBD2. The CDR3 contains 15 residues. The J segment lost 0 bases and the V segment lost 1 base, leaving 2 bases of the junction unmatched. Germline assignment: CDR1 SGHVS and CDR2 FQNEAQ. Here the CDR3 reads CASSLVAGGSYEQYF. As DNA, the CDR3 is TGTGCCAGCAGCTTAGTGGCGGGGGGCTCCTACGAGCAGTACTTC.

This clonotype was seen at least ten times. The chain couples TRBV2 to TRBJ1-2; 8 bases map to TRBD1. CDR3 length: 17 amino acids. Trimming at V came to 6 bases and at J to 1 base, leaving 13 bases not matched to a gene. Germline V CDR1 and CDR2: SNHLY, FYNNEI. The CDR3 loop is CASSAWTGLGGNYGYTF. In nucleotides, the CDR3 is TGTGCCAGCAGCGCATGGACAGGGTTAGGGGGTAACTATGGCTACACCTTC. Based on the CDR3 plus reference TRBV2 and TRBJ1-2, the full variable domain is EPEVTQTPSHQVTQMGQEVILRCVPISNHLYFYWYRQILGQKVEFLVSFYNNEISEKSEIFDDQFSVERPDGSNFTLKIRSTKLEDSAMYFCASSAWTGLGGNYGYTFGSGTRLTVV.

This clonotype was found many times. The chain joins TRBV28 to TRBJ1-5, with D possibly TRBD1 on 5 matching bases. Deletions cut 6 bases from V and 7 bases from J, with 10 bases between. CDR1 is MDHEN and CDR2 is SYDVKM in the germline V gene. This CDR3 comprises 12 residues. As DNA, the CDR3 is TGTGCCAGCAGAGGGGCCCCCCAGCCCCAGCATTTT. It specifies CASRGAPQPQHF.

This clonotype has at least ten counts. The V and J genes are TRBV20-1 and TRBJ2-3; D ambiguous. Per germline, CDR1 DFQATT and CDR2 SNEGSKA (reference sequence). With 7 bases removed from V and 1 base from J, the gap between germline ends came to 6 bases. The CDR3 contains 11 residues. The DNA for the CDR3 is TGCAGTGTCGGCCGCACAGATACGCAGTATTTT. It is translated as CSVGRTDTQYF.

This clonotype was counted at least ten times. The CDR3 nucleotides read TGTGCCAGCAGCTTACAGGGGGCTCTGGGCGAGCAGTACTTC. It yields the protein CASSLQGALGEQYF. The chain recombines TRBV7-2 with TRBJ2-7; 8 bases align to TRBD1. Germline CDR1 is SGHTA and CDR2 is FQGNSA. V gave up 2 bases and J gave up 6 bases; unmatched junction bases: 6. The CDR3 contains 14 residues.

This clonotype was observed at least ten times. This sequence joins TRBV5-1 and TRBJ2-5; D tentatively reads TRBD1 or TRBD2 (5 bases each). Per the germline V gene, CDR1 is SGHRS and CDR2 is YFSETQ. V gave up 4 bases and J gave up 3 bases, with 10 bases separating them. The CDR3 is 13 amino acids. CDR3 nucleotide sequence: TGCGCCAGCAGCCTGGGGCGGGAAGAGACCCAGTACTTC. Translated, it gives CASSLGREETQYF. The complete variable domain, with remaining parts taken from reference TRBV5-1 and TRBJ2-5, reads KAGVTQTPRYLIKTRGQQVTLSCSPISGHRSVSWYQQTPGQGLQFLFEYFSETQRNKGNFPGRFSGRQFSNSRSEMNVSTLELGDSALYLCASSLGREETQYFGPGTRLLVL.

This clonotype was detected ten times or more. The V call is TRBV28, the J call TRBJ1-2; no reliable D call. This CDR3 is built from 14 residues. Germline CDR1 is MDHEN and CDR2 is SYDVKM. V lost 6 bases and J 0 bases, leaving 11 bases between the germline ends. The DNA for the CDR3 is TGTGCCAGCAGGCCTCCGACGGCTAACTATGGCTACACCTTC. It yields the protein CASRPPTANYGYTF.

In this sample, this clonotype turned up many times. The rearrangement uses TRBV6-2 or TRBV6-3 and TRBJ2-1; D ambiguous. The CDR3 spans 15 residues. CDR1 MNHEY and CDR2 SVGEGT come from the germline V gene. Trimming shortened V by 2 bases and J by 3 bases, and 11 bases separated the two germline ends. The CDR3 reads CASSYVGQNYNEQFF. In DNA form, the CDR3 reads TGTGCCAGCAGTTACGTTGGCCAGAACTACAATGAGCAGTTCTTC.

This clonotype was counted at least ten times. The CDR3 DNA reads TGTGCCAGCAGCCCGCGCGGAGGGCTGTACCAAGAGACCCAGTACTTC. Protein sequence: CASSPRGGLYQETQYF. The chain recombines TRBV9 with TRBJ2-5; TRBD2 might be the D (6 bases). Germline V lookup: CDR1 SGDLS, CDR2 YYNGEE. The CDR3 spans 16 residues. V lost 4 bases, J lost 0 bases, and 16 bases lay in between.

This rearrangement joins TRBV7-8 to TRBJ2-5, with 9 bases that match TRBD2. CDR1 SGHVS and CDR2 FQNEAQ come from the germline V gene. There are 16 residues in the CDR3. The trim removed 2 bases at V and 1 base at J, leaving 5 bases unmatched. The chain's CDR3 is CASSLFKRGAQETQYF. DNA of the CDR3: TGTGCCAGCAGCTTATTCAAGCGGGGGGCCCAAGAGACCCAGTACTTC.

The J gene is TRBJ2-3, the V gene TRBV28; D is uncertain. The germline V gene has CDR1 MDHEN and CDR2 SYDVKM. The CDR3 totals 15 residues. The V gene lost 3 bases and the J gene lost 0 bases, with 10 bases spanning the gap. CDR3 amino acids: CASSLVGSSTDTQYF. Here the CDR3 DNA reads TGTGCCAGCAGTTTGGTGGGGTCTAGCACAGATACGCAGTATTTT. The entire variable domain, with the rest obtained from reference TRBV28 and TRBJ2-3, is as follows: DVKVTQSSRYLVKRTGEKVFLECVQDMDHENMFWYRQDPGLGLRLIYFSYDVKMKEKGDIPEGYSVSREKKERFSLILESASTNQTSMYLCASSLVGSSTDTQYFGPGTRLTVL.

In this sample, this clonotype turned up many times. This chain uses TRBV7-9 with TRBJ1-5; D is ambiguous. V was shortened by 0 bases and J by 5 bases, with 8 bases between the two germline ends. Germline CDR1 reads SEHNR; CDR2 reads FQNEAQ (reference sequence). The CDR3 extends over 14 amino acids. Here the CDR3 reads CASSLASYDQPQHF. The DNA of the CDR3 is TGTGCCAGCAGCTTAGCGTCCTACGATCAGCCCCAGCATTTT. Combining the CDR3 with reference TRBV7-9 and TRBJ1-5 gives the whole variable domain DTGVSQNPRHKITKRGQNVTFRCDPISEHNRLYWYRQTLGQGPEFLTYFQNEAQLEKSRLLSDRFSAERPKGSFSTLEIQRTEQGDSAMYLCASSLASYDQPQHFGDGTRLSIL.

This clonotype was picked up many times. This chain joins TRBV28 and TRBJ1-6; no clear D. Looked up from germline, CDR1 is MDHEN and CDR2 is SYDVKM. This CDR3 comprises 12 residues. Trimming pared 6 bases from V and 10 bases from J, leaving 10 bases between. CDR3 nucleotide sequence: TGTGCCAGCAGCCCGGTGCGGTCACCCCTCCACTTT. This encodes CASSPVRSPLHF.

This chain links TRBV6-1 with TRBJ2-7; D is unclear. The CDR3 consists of 16 residues. Trimming took 7 bases from V and 2 from J, leaving 21 bases between them. The germline CDR1 and CDR2 sequences are MNHNS and SASEGT. CDR3 nucleotides: TGTGCCAGCACCCCGAAGGGTAGAGCCGGGCCCTACGAGCAGTACTTC. Its translation: CASTPKGRAGPYEQYF.